A single T cell receptor beta chain is shown here with its context. The target antigen is unknown. The data were taken from a study of PD-L1 blockade in urothelial cancer. Turning to the study itself: Intravenous atezolizumab, 1,200 mg every 3 weeks, was begun by patients at some point between 2013 and 2014. Male sex and bladder-origin urothelial cancer were recorded for about 90% of the roughly 29 patients.

From germline, CDR1 is SEHNR and CDR2 FQNEAQ (reference sequence). Trimming shortened V by 11 bases and J by 1 base, and 21 bases separated the two germline ends. The CDR3 extends over 15 amino acids. Time point described: pretreatment peripheral blood. Study results and limitations: Below-median blood TCR clonality before treatment forecast better survival.

The assay was immunoSEQ multiplex PCR, and TCRdb's table has in-frame clones only and misses some. The sample consists of approximately 70,000 clones, 65% to 85% of them appearing once. The sequencing here drew on PBMCs, taken around atezolizumab (anti-PD-L1) treatment. The clonotype comes from a woman in her 70s with urothelial cancer. The genes are TRBV7-9 and TRBJ2-7; possibly TRBD2 for D (7 bases). The CDR3 loop is CALGAGALASYEQYF. The CDR3 bases are TGTGCCCTGGGGGCGGGGGCCCTCGCGTCCTACGAGCAGTACTTC.